This TCR beta chain came from a study of shared clonotypes between healthy human individuals. The CDR3 totals 17 residues. V gave up 4 bases and J gave up 0 bases, with 19 bases separating them. Germline CDR1 is SGHRS and CDR2 is YFSETQ. Whole-study results and caveats: The generation probabilities recorded for non-shared clonotypes fell below those of clonotypes shared by all four donors.

Assay: immunoSEQ multiplex PCR; the TCRdb copy retains only in-frame clones and omits some. Of more than 550,000 clones listed, 72% are singletons. A word on this clone: Its antigen is not known.

This TCR was sampled from a woman aged 25 to 39 in good health. Sample: memory CD4+ T cells sorted from blood. Subset noted: CD45RA-negative fraction. The V gene is TRBV5-1, the J gene TRBJ1-2, with D perhaps TRBD1 (6 bases). The chain's CDR3 is CASSRTEGGESNYGYTF. CDR3 nucleotide sequence: TGCGCCAGCAGCCGTACTGAGGGGGGCGAATCTAACTATGGCTACACCTTC.